This is a list of T cell receptor beta chains from one sample in a study of blood T cell repertoires in COVID-19. TCRdb keeps only in-frame clones here, not all; method: immunoSEQ multiplex PCR. The sample consists of some 9,200 clones, 80% of them appearing once. The specimen was peripheral blood. These receptors were obtained from a man aged 65-85 years with active COVID-19. Each CDR3 is given with its conserved first and last residue. The D gene is left open where the match is weak. Expanded clones are given a class, and other clones once, few, many or no size at all.

j_gene: TRBJ2-1
d_gene: TRBD2
v_gene: TRBV27
abundance: NA
CDR3aa: CASSLSRLAGGYNEQFF
CDR3nt: TGTGCCAGCAGTTTATCCCGACTAGCGGGCGGTTACAATGAGCAGTTCTTC

j_gene: TRBJ2-3
d_gene: NA
v_gene: TRBV7-2
abundance: few
CDR3aa: CASSLASQRTDTQYF
CDR3nt: TGTGCCAGCAGCTTAGCTAGCCAGCGCACAGATACGCAGTATTTT

j_gene: TRBJ2-2
d_gene: TRBD2
v_gene: TRBV10-3
abundance: NA
CDR3aa: CAISDTTSAGELFF
CDR3nt: TGTGCCATCAGTGACACAACTAGCGCCGGGGAGCTGTTTTTT

j_gene: TRBJ2-3
d_gene: TRBD2
v_gene: TRBV11-2
abundance: NA
CDR3aa: CASSPQGLAARDTQYF
CDR3nt: TGTGCCAGCAGCCCGCAGGGACTAGCGGCTCGGGATACGCAGTATTTT

j_gene: TRBJ1-1
d_gene: NA
v_gene: TRBV29-1
abundance: NA
CDR3aa: CSVPYESGTEAFF
CDR3nt: TGCAGCGTCCCCTACGAGAGTGGCACTGAAGCTTTCTTT

j_gene: TRBJ2-7
d_gene: TRBD2
v_gene: TRBV13
abundance: NA
CDR3aa: CASSPSTTLAGGGYEQYF
CDR3nt: TGTGCCAGCAGCCCGTCCACCACACTAGCGGGAGGAGGTTACGAGCAGTACTTC

j_gene: TRBJ2-1
d_gene: TRBD1
v_gene: TRBV7-2
abundance: NA
CDR3aa: CASSLGQGGHEQFF
CDR3nt: TGTGCCAGCAGCTTGGGACAGGGAGGCCATGAGCAGTTCTTC

j_gene: TRBJ2-1
d_gene: NA
v_gene: TRBV12-3/TRBV12-4
abundance: NA
CDR3aa: CASSRNYINEQFF
CDR3nt: TGTGCCAGCAGCAGAAACTACATCAATGAGCAGTTCTTC

j_gene: TRBJ1-2
d_gene: NA
v_gene: TRBV12-3/TRBV12-4
abundance: NA
CDR3aa: CASGPGVGYTF
CDR3nt: TGTGCCAGCGGCCCAGGGGTCGGCTACACCTTC

j_gene: TRBJ2-7
d_gene: TRBD2
v_gene: TRBV14
abundance: NA
CDR3aa: CASSQEWTSGGNDEQYF
CDR3nt: TGTGCCAGCAGCCAAGAATGGACTAGCGGGGGGAACGACGAGCAGTACTTC

j_gene: TRBJ2-3
d_gene: TRBD2
v_gene: TRBV14
abundance: NA
CDR3aa: CASSQALLAGGSDTQYF
CDR3nt: TGTGCCAGCAGCCAAGCGCTCCTAGCGGGAGGGTCAGATACGCAGTATTTT

j_gene: TRBJ2-2
d_gene: TRBD1
v_gene: TRBV3-1/TRBV3-2
abundance: few
CDR3aa: CASSQPYRGRNTGELFF
CDR3nt: TGTGCCAGCAGCCAACCCTACAGGGGGCGAAACACCGGGGAGCTGTTTTTT

j_gene: TRBJ1-6
d_gene: TRBD1
v_gene: TRBV6-5
abundance: NA
CDR3aa: CATGGQENSPLHF
CDR3nt: TGTGCCACCGGCGGACAGGAAAATTCACCCCTCCACTTT

j_gene: TRBJ2-2
d_gene: NA
v_gene: TRBV19
abundance: NA
CDR3aa: CASSIARNTGELFF
CDR3nt: TGTGCCAGTAGTATTGCGCGTAACACCGGGGAGCTGTTTTTT

j_gene: TRBJ1-1
d_gene: TRBD1
v_gene: TRBV30
abundance: NA
CDR3aa: CAWNRQGEAFF
CDR3nt: TGTGCCTGGAACCGACAGGGTGAAGCTTTCTTT

j_gene: TRBJ2-1
d_gene: NA
v_gene: TRBV18
abundance: NA
CDR3aa: CASSPGGATYNEQFF
CDR3nt: TGTGCCAGCTCACCAGGGGGGGCGACCTACAATGAGCAGTTCTTC

j_gene: TRBJ2-2
d_gene: TRBD2
v_gene: TRBV28
abundance: NA
CDR3aa: CATRGGRADTGELFF
CDR3nt: TGTGCCACCCGGGGCGGGAGGGCCGACACCGGGGAGCTGTTTTTT

j_gene: TRBJ1-1
d_gene: NA
v_gene: TRBV28
abundance: NA
CDR3aa: CASSLRQGNTEAFF
CDR3nt: TGTGCCAGCAGTTTGAGGCAGGGGAACACTGAAGCTTTCTTT

j_gene: TRBJ1-5
d_gene: TRBD1
v_gene: TRBV6-1
abundance: NA
CDR3aa: CASSAPGQGASSRNQPQHF
CDR3nt: TGTGCCAGCAGTGCCCCGGGACAGGGGGCGTCGAGCAGGAATCAGCCCCAGCATTTT

j_gene: TRBJ1-5
d_gene: TRBD1
v_gene: TRBV3-1/TRBV3-2
abundance: NA
CDR3aa: CASSQGRQGNQPQHF
CDR3nt: TGTGCCAGCAGCCAAGGCCGACAGGGTAATCAGCCCCAGCATTTT

j_gene: TRBJ1-2
d_gene: NA
v_gene: TRBV19
abundance: NA
CDR3aa: CASSSFPVQVDYGYTF
CDR3nt: TGTGCCAGTAGTTCGTTCCCTGTCCAGGTAGACTATGGCTACACCTTC

j_gene: TRBJ2-1
d_gene: NA
v_gene: TRBV5-1
abundance: NA
CDR3aa: CASSPDSRPNEQFF
CDR3nt: TGCGCCAGCAGCCCAGACTCACGGCCCAATGAGCAGTTCTTC

j_gene: TRBJ2-5
d_gene: TRBD1
v_gene: TRBV5-4
abundance: NA
CDR3aa: CASSFRPASGGRETQYF
CDR3nt: TGTGCCAGCAGCTTCCGTCCGGCCTCAGGGGGCAGGGAGACCCAGTACTTC

j_gene: TRBJ2-2
d_gene: TRBD2
v_gene: TRBV30
abundance: NA
CDR3aa: CAWSVWTSGSGGELFF
CDR3nt: TGTGCCTGGAGTGTATGGACTAGCGGGAGTGGCGGGGAGCTGTTTTTT

j_gene: TRBJ1-2
d_gene: TRBD1
v_gene: TRBV5-8
abundance: NA
CDR3aa: CASSLEDRGDYGYTF
CDR3nt: TGTGCCAGCAGCTTGGAAGACAGGGGAGACTATGGCTACACCTTC

j_gene: TRBJ2-7
d_gene: TRBD2
v_gene: TRBV18
abundance: NA
CDR3aa: CASSSIASLGLAGIYEQYF
CDR3nt: TGTGCCAGCTCATCAATAGCAAGTTTGGGACTAGCGGGGATTTACGAGCAGTACTTC

j_gene: TRBJ1-1
d_gene: NA
v_gene: TRBV11-3
abundance: NA
CDR3aa: CASRGHGSTEAFF
CDR3nt: TGTGCCAGCAGGGGGCACGGGAGCACTGAAGCTTTCTTT

j_gene: TRBJ1-1
d_gene: TRBD1
v_gene: TRBV10-3
abundance: NA
CDR3aa: CAISSQGAGEAFF
CDR3nt: TGTGCCATCAGTTCCCAGGGGGCTGGTGAAGCTTTCTTT

j_gene: TRBJ2-7
d_gene: NA
v_gene: TRBV6-1
abundance: once
CDR3aa: CASSDKRATATYEQYF
CDR3nt: TGTGCCAGCAGTGATAAGAGGGCTACTGCCACCTACGAGCAGTACTTC

j_gene: TRBJ2-1
d_gene: TRBD2
v_gene: TRBV3-1/TRBV3-2
abundance: NA
CDR3aa: CASSQSTSGRASQFF
CDR3nt: TGTGCCAGCAGCCAATCGACTAGCGGGAGGGCCAGTCAGTTCTTC

j_gene: TRBJ2-1
d_gene: TRBD1
v_gene: TRBV7-8
abundance: NA
CDR3aa: CASSSSHGTGNNEQFF
CDR3nt: TGTGCCAGCAGCAGCTCCCACGGGACAGGGAACAATGAGCAGTTCTTC

j_gene: TRBJ2-5
d_gene: TRBD2
v_gene: TRBV7-2
abundance: once
CDR3aa: CASSWSGGETQYF
CDR3nt: TGTGCCAGCAGTTGGTCGGGAGGAGAGACCCAGTACTTC

j_gene: TRBJ2-7
d_gene: NA
v_gene: TRBV29-1
abundance: few
CDR3aa: CSVGGSGYEQYF
CDR3nt: TGCAGCGTTGGCGGCAGTGGCTACGAGCAGTACTTC

j_gene: TRBJ1-1
d_gene: NA
v_gene: TRBV9
abundance: NA
CDR3aa: CASSAPPGGTMNTEAFF
CDR3nt: TGTGCCAGCAGCGCCCCCCCGGGGGGGACTATGAACACTGAAGCTTTCTTT

j_gene: TRBJ2-7
d_gene: TRBD2
v_gene: TRBV3-1/TRBV3-2
abundance: NA
CDR3aa: CASSLAGGMAEQYF
CDR3nt: TGTGCCAGCAGCCTCGCGGGAGGGATGGCCGAGCAGTACTTC

j_gene: TRBJ2-7
d_gene: TRBD1
v_gene: TRBV6-6
abundance: few
CDR3aa: CASTEGWTGGIYEQYF
CDR3nt: TGTGCCAGCACCGAGGGTTGGACAGGGGGCATCTACGAGCAGTACTTC

j_gene: TRBJ1-5
d_gene: TRBD1
v_gene: TRBV7-9
abundance: once
CDR3aa: CASSRGQGQQPQHF
CDR3nt: TGTGCCAGCAGCCGAGGACAGGGTCAGCAGCCCCAGCATTTT

j_gene: TRBJ2-3
d_gene: NA
v_gene: TRBV24-1
abundance: NA
CDR3aa: CATRQGPADTQYF
CDR3nt: TGTGCCACCAGACAGGGCCCCGCAGATACGCAGTATTTT

j_gene: TRBJ2-7
d_gene: TRBD2
v_gene: TRBV19
abundance: NA
CDR3aa: CASSFLAGEGYEQYF
CDR3nt: TGTGCCAGTAGTTTCTTAGCGGGAGAGGGCTACGAGCAGTACTTC

j_gene: TRBJ1-5
d_gene: NA
v_gene: TRBV29-1
abundance: once
CDR3aa: CSVQGVGNQPQHF
CDR3nt: TGCAGCGTCCAGGGTGTCGGCAATCAGCCCCAGCATTTT

j_gene: TRBJ2-1
d_gene: TRBD2
v_gene: TRBV7-2
abundance: NA
CDR3aa: CASRLASGMHNEQFF
CDR3nt: TGTGCCAGCCGCTTGGCTAGCGGGATGCACAATGAGCAGTTCTTC

j_gene: TRBJ2-6
d_gene: TRBD1
v_gene: TRBV5-1
abundance: NA
CDR3aa: CASTGQASGANVLTF
CDR3nt: TGCGCCAGCACCGGACAGGCCTCTGGGGCCAACGTCCTGACTTTC

j_gene: TRBJ1-1
d_gene: NA
v_gene: TRBV6-2/TRBV6-3
abundance: once
CDR3aa: CASSYITEAFF
CDR3nt: TGTGCCAGCAGTTATATCACTGAAGCTTTCTTT

j_gene: TRBJ2-7
d_gene: TRBD1
v_gene: TRBV4-3
abundance: NA
CDR3aa: CASSHGTGRNEQYF
CDR3nt: TGCGCCAGCAGCCACGGGACAGGGAGGAACGAGCAGTACTTC

j_gene: TRBJ1-1
d_gene: NA
v_gene: TRBV27
abundance: once
CDR3aa: CASSFQGRNTEAFF
CDR3nt: TGTGCCAGCAGTTTTCAGGGGCGAAACACTGAAGCTTTCTTT

j_gene: TRBJ2-3
d_gene: NA
v_gene: TRBV6-5
abundance: NA
CDR3aa: CASRRGDRTDTQYF
CDR3nt: TGTGCCAGCAGGCGGGGAGATCGTACGGATACGCAGTATTTT

j_gene: TRBJ1-1
d_gene: NA
v_gene: TRBV7-3
abundance: NA
CDR3aa: CASSLTPDTEAFF
CDR3nt: TGTGCCAGCAGCTTGACACCTGACACTGAAGCTTTCTTT

j_gene: TRBJ2-5
d_gene: NA
v_gene: TRBV20-1
abundance: NA
CDR3aa: CSASRDRRQETQYF
CDR3nt: TGCAGTGCTAGTAGAGACAGACGCCAAGAGACCCAGTACTTC

j_gene: TRBJ2-2
d_gene: NA
v_gene: TRBV30
abundance: NA
CDR3aa: CAGQNGRTGELFF
CDR3nt: TGTGCCGGACAAAACGGACGCACCGGGGAGCTGTTTTTT

j_gene: TRBJ1-1
d_gene: NA
v_gene: TRBV12-3/TRBV12-4
abundance: NA
CDR3aa: CASSLSIPEAFF
CDR3nt: TGTGCCAGCAGTTTATCCATCCCTGAAGCTTTCTTT

j_gene: TRBJ1-5
d_gene: NA
v_gene: TRBV30
abundance: NA
CDR3aa: CAWSPGQLNQPQHF
CDR3nt: TGTGCCTGGAGTCCTGGACAGCTAAATCAGCCCCAGCATTTT

j_gene: TRBJ1-2
d_gene: NA
v_gene: TRBV19
abundance: once
CDR3aa: CASSARTPQTDGYTF
CDR3nt: TGTGCCAGTAGTGCGAGGACACCCCAAACGGACGGCTACACCTTC

j_gene: TRBJ2-7
d_gene: NA
v_gene: TRBV5-1
abundance: NA
CDR3aa: CASSSLVSYEQYF
CDR3nt: TGCGCCAGCAGCTCACTAGTCTCCTACGAGCAGTACTTC

j_gene: TRBJ1-5
d_gene: TRBD1
v_gene: TRBV30
abundance: NA
CDR3aa: CAWSPGGPNQPQHF
CDR3nt: TGTGCCTGGAGTCCAGGGGGCCCCAATCAGCCCCAGCATTTT

j_gene: TRBJ2-3
d_gene: NA
v_gene: TRBV3-1/TRBV3-2
abundance: NA
CDR3aa: CASSHAGTTDTQYF
CDR3nt: TGTGCCAGCAGCCATGCGGGGACCACAGATACGCAGTATTTT

j_gene: TRBJ1-5
d_gene: NA
v_gene: TRBV3-1/TRBV3-2
abundance: NA
CDR3aa: CASSQDLSSNQPQHF
CDR3nt: TGTGCCAGCAGCCAAGATCTTAGTAGCAATCAGCCCCAGCATTTT

j_gene: TRBJ2-7
d_gene: TRBD2
v_gene: TRBV3-1/TRBV3-2
abundance: NA
CDR3aa: CASSETSGRGYEQYF
CDR3nt: TGTGCCAGCAGCGAGACTAGCGGGAGAGGCTACGAGCAGTACTTC

j_gene: TRBJ2-7
d_gene: TRBD1
v_gene: TRBV28
abundance: NA
CDR3aa: CASRPTGYEQYF
CDR3nt: TGTGCCAGCAGACCGACAGGGTACGAGCAGTACTTC

j_gene: TRBJ1-5
d_gene: NA
v_gene: TRBV4-1
abundance: NA
CDR3aa: CASSQGLSGQPQHF
CDR3nt: TGCGCCAGCAGCCAAGGTTTGTCCGGTCAGCCCCAGCATTTT